This T cell receptor (beta chain) is from a study of identical twins. Addition of a universal primer site occurred through template switching, and cDNA carried unique molecular identifiers. Using its own MiXCR run on the 5' RACE reads, TCRdb lists one record per CDR3 protein. The table has some 630,000 distinct CDR3 sequences, about 7.1% seen once. Overall study findings and caveats: Out-of-frame beta sequences exhibited a weaker degree of excess twin sharing. One should note that invariant MAIT and iNKT cells could partly confound zero-insertion analyses. The study based its conclusions on cross-sectional statistical analysis and did not follow the same donors.

V was pared by 5 bases and J by 7 bases, with 1 base of the junction left unmatched. This CDR3 region has 12 residues. Germline lookup yields CDR1 SGHTA and CDR2 FQGTGA. This clonotype was found many times. Its target is not known. Another study also made use of these data, one on yellow fever vaccine responses in identical twins.

V usage is TRBV7-3 and J usage is TRBJ2-1; the match to TRBD2 covers 8 bases. The material sequenced was PBMCs. This sequence was found in a young woman in good health. This chain's CDR3 is CASSTSGNEQFF. CDR3 bases: TGTGCCAGCAGCACTAGCGGAAATGAGCAGTTCTTC.